Below are 18 T cell receptor beta chains sequenced from a single sample in a study of blood T cell repertoires in COVID-19. Method: immunoSEQ multiplex PCR; TCRdb's copy keeps in-frame clones and lacks some. The sample includes a few hundred thousand clones, 87% of them seen just once. The specimen sequenced was peripheral blood. The origin of the receptors is a man between 18 and 35 years old with active or convalescent COVID-19.

The chain carries TRBV27 and TRBJ1-3; D possibly corresponds to TRBD1 (6 bases). V lost 6 bases and J 4 bases, leaving 16 bases between the germline ends. This CDR3 contains 15 residues. The germline CDR1 and CDR2 sequences are MNHEY and SMNVEV (reference sequence). CDR3 DNA sequence: TGTGCCAGCAGACAGGGTGCAAGTTCGGGAAACACCATATATTTT. Protein product: CASRQGASSGNTIYF.

CDR3 sequence reads: CASSPLGSGEETQYF. The CDR3, as DNA: TGTGCCAGCAGTCCCTTGGGTAGCGGGGAGGAGACCCAGTACTTC. V usage is TRBV11-2 and J usage is TRBJ2-5; 8 bases map to TRBD2. Germline V lookup: CDR1 SGHAT, CDR2 FQNNGV. This CDR3 contains 15 residues. V lost 6 bases and J lost 5; bases outside the gene matches: 11.

The J gene is TRBJ1-4, the V gene TRBV6-2 or TRBV6-3; no clear D gene. Trimming took off 2 bases at V and 0 bases at J, with 10 bases between the two ends. Germline V gene sequence: CDR1 MNHEY, CDR2 SVGEGT. The CDR3 is 16 amino acids. CDR3 nucleotide sequence: TGTGCCAGCAGTTACGTCTGGGGAGCAACTAATGAAAAACTGTTTTTT. This encodes CASSYVWGATNEKLFF.

The J gene is TRBJ2-7, the V gene TRBV25-1; 9 bases map to TRBD2. The CDR3 covers 15 residues. With V trimmed by 1 base and J by 2 bases, 3 bases remained unmatched. Germline loops: CDR1 MGHDK, CDR2 SYGVNS. The CDR3 reads CASSEFSGGTYEQYF. The CDR3 DNA follows: TGTGCCAGCAGTGAATTTAGCGGGGGTACCTACGAGCAGTACTTC.

The V and J genes are TRBV19 and TRBJ2-1; 9 bases map to TRBD1. V lost 4 bases to trimming and J lost 7 bases; unmatched junction nucleotides: 5. CDR1 LNHDA and CDR2 SQIVND come from the germline V gene (reference sequence). The CDR3 sequence is 14 residues long. The CDR3 protein is CASSTGTGTNEQFF. In DNA form, the CDR3 reads TGTGCCAGTAGTACCGGGACAGGGACAAATGAGCAGTTCTTC.

The gene calls are TRBV6-2 or TRBV6-3 and TRBJ2-7; unclear D gene. CDR1 and CDR2 from the germline V gene are MNHEY and SVGEGT. The CDR3 consists of 13 residues. Trimming took off 2 bases at V and 1 base at J, with 6 bases between the two ends. CDR3 amino acids: CASSYGGSYEQYF. Here the CDR3 DNA reads TGTGCCAGCAGTTACGGCGGATCCTACGAGCAGTACTTC.

The chain recombines TRBV4-3 with TRBJ1-1, with D unresolved. V shed 4 bases and J shed 4 bases, with 22 bases lying between them. Germline CDR1 LGHNA, CDR2 YSLEER. This CDR3 has 17 residues. This CDR3 reads CASSPTVSGAFRTEAFF. DNA for the CDR3: TGCGCCAGCAGCCCCACAGTTTCCGGCGCCTTCCGCACTGAAGCTTTCTTT.

This clone has just a few counts. The chain couples TRBV5-1 to TRBJ2-5; perhaps TRBD2 as D (6 bases). CDR1 and CDR2 from the germline V gene are SGHRS and YFSETQ. V was trimmed by 0 bases and J by 4 bases, leaving 10 bases between them. The CDR3 sequence is 14 residues long. CDR3 amino acids: CASSLVPGGETQYF. The CDR3 region has the DNA TGCGCCAGCAGCTTGGTACCCGGGGGAGAGACCCAGTACTTC. Using reference TRBV5-1 and TRBJ2-5 for the parts outside the CDR3, the full variable domain is KAGVTQTPRYLIKTRGQQVTLSCSPISGHRSVSWYQQTPGQGLQFLFEYFSETQRNKGNFPGRFSGRQFSNSRSEMNVSTLELGDSALYLCASSLVPGGETQYFGPGTRLLVL.

This rearrangement joins TRBV4-3 to TRBJ1-1, with D maybe TRBD1 (6 bases). Trimming pared 0 bases from V and 4 bases from J, leaving 9 bases between. From germline, CDR1 is LGHNA and CDR2 YSLEER. The CDR3 is 14 residues long. CDR3 coding DNA: TGCGCCAGCAGCCAAGATGCAGGGGCCACTGAAGCTTTCTTT. Translation gives CASSQDAGATEAFF.

The V call is TRBV19, the J call TRBJ2-2; D might be TRBD1 (6 bases). The CDR3 is 14 amino acids. The germline V gene encodes CDR1 LNHDA and CDR2 SQIVND (reference sequence). Trimming took off 3 bases at V and 5 bases at J, with 10 bases between the two ends. CDR3 nucleotide sequence: TGTGCCAGTAGTATTTCCGGGACAACCGGGGAGCTGTTTTTT. It codes for CASSISGTTGELFF.

The chain couples TRBV28 to TRBJ1-6, with no clear D. From germline, CDR1 is MDHEN and CDR2 SYDVKM. Between the trimmed V and J ends, which lost 7 bases and 11 bases, there was a span of 9 bases. The CDR3 has 11 residues. Here the CDR3 DNA reads TGTGCCAGCAAAAGCACCGCACCCCTCCACTTT. Its translation is CASKSTAPLHF.

This clone was detected only a few times. The CDR3: CASSFRDRRGWPQHF. In DNA, the CDR3 is TGTGCCAGCAGTTTTAGGGACAGGAGGGGATGGCCCCAGCATTTT. The V gene is TRBV28, the J gene TRBJ1-5; 8 bases agree with TRBD1. Trimming at V came to 3 bases and at J to 9 bases, leaving 10 bases not matched to a gene. The germline V gene has CDR1 MDHEN and CDR2 SYDVKM. The CDR3 is 15 amino acids.

The DNA for the CDR3 is TGCAGTGCTAGTTGGTCTAGCGGGAGTCCCCAGTACTTC. Protein: CSASWSSGSPQYF. This rearrangement joins TRBV20-1 to TRBJ2-5, with 10 bases aligning to TRBD2. The germline V gene has CDR1 DFQATT and CDR2 SNEGSKA (reference sequence). The CDR3 length is 13 residues. The V segment lost 3 bases and the J segment 9 bases; nucleotides outside the gene matches: 7.

The chain uses TRBV3-1 (or the pseudogene TRBV3-2) and TRBJ2-7; D gene unclear. Germline V lookup: CDR1 LGHDT, CDR2 YNNKEL (reference sequence). The germline V and J ends were trimmed by 4 bases and 3 bases, with 13 bases remaining between them. This CDR3 spans 14 amino acids. CDR3 sequence: CASSRGFGDYEQYF. The CDR3 DNA reads TGTGCCAGCAGCCGCGGATTTGGCGACTACGAGCAGTACTTC.

The chain joins TRBV9 to TRBJ1-2, with a weak D call TRBD1 (5 bases). V lost 3 bases and J lost 2, with 14 bases in between. CDR1 and CDR2 from the germline V gene are SGDLS and YYNGEE. CDR3 length: 15 amino acids. CDR3 amino acids: CASSEGTGGNYGYTF. Here the CDR3 DNA reads TGTGCCAGCAGCGAGGGGACCGGGGGGAACTATGGCTACACCTTC.

The chain joins TRBV7-2 to TRBJ2-7; 7 nucleotides line up with TRBD1. CDR1 SGHTA and CDR2 FQGNSA come from the germline V gene. CDR3 length equals 13 residues. Trimming at V came to 4 bases and at J to 0 bases, leaving 0 bases not matched to a gene. CDR3 sequence (DNA): TGTGCCAGCAGCTGGGACAGCTCCTACGAGCAGTACTTC. As protein: CASSWDSSYEQYF.

The count of this clone is one. This chain links TRBV19 with TRBJ1-5; D is ambiguous. The CDR3 runs 15 residues. The germline gives CDR1 LNHDA, CDR2 SQIVND (reference sequence). Trimming cost V 5 bases and J 0 bases, with 11 bases left between them. The DNA of the CDR3 is TGTGCCAGTAGTTACGGAGCTTATAGCAATCAGCCCCAGCATTTT. Its translation: CASSYGAYSNQPQHF.

The chain links TRBV2 to TRBJ2-2, with D uncertain. CDR1 is SNHLY and CDR2 is FYNNEI in the germline V gene. The ends were cut back, 1 base at V and 6 bases at J, with 9 bases in the middle. This CDR3 has 14 residues. In DNA, the CDR3 is TGTGCCAGCAGTGAAGTCACTTTACCCGGGGAGCTGTTTTTT. Protein product: CASSEVTLPGELFF.